This entry concerns a single T cell receptor beta chain. Its antigen is as yet unknown. This entry belongs to a study of monozygotic twins with inflammatory bowel disease. Study results and limitations: Researchers reported no repertoire similarity difference between concordant and discordant twins, possibly from limited power.

Blood samples of approximately 2.7 ml were drawn from every donor. TCRdb processed the 5' RACE reads again and assigns one entry to each CDR3 protein, with no DNA. In total, the table holds about 300,000 distinct CDR3 sequences. Germline V CDR1 and CDR2: MNHEY, SVGAGI. CDR3 size: 16 residues. V is TRBV6-5 and J is TRBJ1-1; with no DNA, the TCRdb D assignment of TRBD1 cannot be verified. The specimen was blood. This clonotype originated in a human donor with ulcerative colitis or Crohn's disease, or a healthy co-twin of an affected twin (not recorded which). This chain's CDR3 is CASSSGGAPGAAEAFF.